The 5 T cell receptor beta chains below were found in one sample sequenced in a study of T cells in Graves' hyperthyroidism and ophthalmopathy. Amplified regions were TCR beta CDR3 sequences from RNA transcripts. First-round RT-PCR of the TCR CDR3 relied on the HTBI primer set. TCRdb re-called the multiplex PCR reads with MiXCR, one entry per CDR3 protein. Here the sample spans fewer than 250,000 distinct CDR3 sequences, about a sixth being singletons. The sample taken for sequencing was blood. The receptors shown here come from a woman aged 18-35 years with Graves' ophthalmopathy.

This clonotype has a count of ten or more. The chain recombines TRBV28 with TRBJ1-2, with D possibly matching TRBD1 (5 bases). Trimming removed 1 base from V and 5 bases from J, with 11 bases in between. This CDR3 is 14 amino acids long. The germline V gene has CDR1 MDHEN and CDR2 SYDVKM. The CDR3 reads CASSLSPGMYGYTF. In DNA form, the CDR3 reads TGTGCCAGCAGTTTATCCCCAGGGATGTATGGCTACACCTTC.

Many counts were recorded for this clonotype. The chain is built from TRBV14 and TRBJ2-1, with D maybe TRBD2 (6 bases). The CDR3 runs to 16 residues. Germline CDR1 and CDR2: SGHDN and FVKESK. V was pared by 4 bases and J by 8 bases, with 21 bases between. The CDR3 sequence is CASSRSGRGPRYEQFF. The CDR3, as DNA: TGTGCCAGCAGCCGGTCTGGGCGGGGTCCTAGGTATGAGCAGTTCTTC.

This clonotype was seen at least ten times. The rearrangement links TRBV5-1 to TRBJ1-4; D remains unclear. This CDR3 spans 15 amino acids. V was pared by 1 base and J by 8 bases, with 15 bases between. CDR1 and CDR2 (germline): SGHRS, YFSETQ. CDR3 sequence reads: CASSLFGVSGEKLFF. The DNA for the CDR3 is TGCGCCAGCAGCTTGTTCGGGGTCTCCGGGGAAAAACTGTTTTTT.

This clonotype has a count of ten or more. The chain recombines TRBV29-1 with TRBJ2-7, with D perhaps assigned TRBD1 or TRBD2 (6 bases each). V lost 4 bases and J lost 5, with 15 bases in between. CDR3 length: 13 residues. CDR1 is SQVTM, CDR2 ANQGSEA, per germline. CDR3 nucleotide sequence: TGCAGCGTTGTGTCGGGGGCCGTCCACGAGCAGTACTTC. Amino acid sequence: CSVVSGAVHEQYF.

The J gene is TRBJ2-7, the V gene TRBV7-2, with 9 bases fitting TRBD2. With V trimmed by 0 bases and J by 0 bases, 0 bases remained unmatched. The CDR3 is made up of 15 amino acids. Germline CDR1 and CDR2: SGHTA and FQGNSA. CDR3 in DNA: TGTGCCAGCAGCTTAGCTAGCGGGGGCTCCTACGAGCAGTACTTC. Protein sequence: CASSLASGGSYEQYF.